This TCR beta chain was identified during a study of blood T cell repertoires in COVID-19. About the research overall: Acute and convalescent COVID-19 specimens originated in the United States, Italy and Spain. T cells, B-cell-depleted T cells, or PBMCs provided the cDNA or gDNA that served as material.

Followed longitudinally, the Seattle patients had been enrolled during active infection. J lost 4 bases, V lost 3 bases, and 7 bases had no gene match. CDR1 LNHDA and CDR2 SQIVND come from the germline V gene (reference sequence). The CDR3 covers 15 residues. Per the original methods: Estimation of nucleated cell counts relied on the amplification of reference gene primers. Assay used: immunoSEQ multiplex PCR; TCRdb lists only in-frame clones, some missing. From that table come the V and J calls and clone size; the DNA was used to work out D and trimming. The table lists 250,000 to 350,000 clones, 84% of them singletons, with around 1.6% in the top ten.

This TCR derives from a human donor with COVID-19, enrolled during active disease. The donor label of this sample is uncertain. The specimen was peripheral blood. The chain employs TRBV19 and TRBJ1-1; TRBD1 aligns across 8 bases. The CDR3 is CASSITGGLPTEAFF. The DNA of the CDR3 is TGTGCCAGTAGTATCACAGGGGGGCTCCCCACTGAAGCTTTCTTT.